The clone carrying this T cell receptor beta chain occurred a few times. Antigen unknown. The junction does not match germline at one end; this may be a read error. This entry is derived from a study of T cells in Graves' hyperthyroidism and ophthalmopathy. This CDR3 has 15 residues. CDR1 is MDHEN, CDR2 SYDVKM, per germline. TCR beta CDR3 regions were amplified from RNA transcripts. During a first-round RT-PCR of the TCR CDR3, the HTBI primer set was used. One entry per CDR3 protein, called by TCRdb with MiXCR from the multiplex PCR reads. The sample includes 350,000 or so distinct CDR3 sequences, 18% of them seen just once. General study results and limits: Ophthalmopathy cases were set apart from stable hyperthyroidism by a 13 V-J model.

Hyperthyroidism patients were newly diagnosed, had disease duration under 2 months, and were aged 18 to 65 years. PBMCs were obtained from over 8.5 ml fresh peripheral blood. The chain links TRBV28 to TRBJ2-5; 7 bases align to TRBD2. Source material: blood. The sequence was collected from a woman aged 50 to 65 with Graves' hyperthyroidism. The CDR3 region is CASSLWGGLGETQYF. CDR3 nucleotides: TGTGCCAGCAGCTTATGGGGAGGGTTGGGGGAGACCCAGTACTTC.